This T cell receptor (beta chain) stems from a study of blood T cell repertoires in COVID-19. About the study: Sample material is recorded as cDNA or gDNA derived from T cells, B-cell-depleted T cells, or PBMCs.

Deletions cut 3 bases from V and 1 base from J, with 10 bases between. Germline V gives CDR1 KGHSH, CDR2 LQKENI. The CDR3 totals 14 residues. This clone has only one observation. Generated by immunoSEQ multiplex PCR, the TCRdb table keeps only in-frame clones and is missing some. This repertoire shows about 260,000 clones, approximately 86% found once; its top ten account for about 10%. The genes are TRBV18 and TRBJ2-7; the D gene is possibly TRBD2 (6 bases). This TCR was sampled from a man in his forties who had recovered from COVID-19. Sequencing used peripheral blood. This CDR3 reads CASSPGRESYEQYF. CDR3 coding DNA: TGTGCCAGCTCACCGGGACGGGAGTCCTACGAGCAGTACTTC.